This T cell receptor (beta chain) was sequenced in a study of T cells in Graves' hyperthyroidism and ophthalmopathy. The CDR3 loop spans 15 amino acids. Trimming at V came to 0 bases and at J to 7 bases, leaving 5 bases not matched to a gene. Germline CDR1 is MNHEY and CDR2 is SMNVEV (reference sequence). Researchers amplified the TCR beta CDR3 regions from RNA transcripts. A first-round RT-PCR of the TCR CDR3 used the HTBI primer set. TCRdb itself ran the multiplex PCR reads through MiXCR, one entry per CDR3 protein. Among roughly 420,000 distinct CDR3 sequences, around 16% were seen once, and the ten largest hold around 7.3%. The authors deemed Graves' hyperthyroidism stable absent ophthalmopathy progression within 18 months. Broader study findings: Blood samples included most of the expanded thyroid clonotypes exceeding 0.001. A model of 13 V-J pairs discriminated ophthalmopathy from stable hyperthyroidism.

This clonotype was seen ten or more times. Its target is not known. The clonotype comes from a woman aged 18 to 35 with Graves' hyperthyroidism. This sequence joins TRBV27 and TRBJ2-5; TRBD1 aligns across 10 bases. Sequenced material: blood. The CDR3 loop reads CASSLSGTGVGTQYF. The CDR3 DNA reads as TGTGCCAGCAGTTTATCGGGGACAGGGGTGGGGACCCAGTACTTC.